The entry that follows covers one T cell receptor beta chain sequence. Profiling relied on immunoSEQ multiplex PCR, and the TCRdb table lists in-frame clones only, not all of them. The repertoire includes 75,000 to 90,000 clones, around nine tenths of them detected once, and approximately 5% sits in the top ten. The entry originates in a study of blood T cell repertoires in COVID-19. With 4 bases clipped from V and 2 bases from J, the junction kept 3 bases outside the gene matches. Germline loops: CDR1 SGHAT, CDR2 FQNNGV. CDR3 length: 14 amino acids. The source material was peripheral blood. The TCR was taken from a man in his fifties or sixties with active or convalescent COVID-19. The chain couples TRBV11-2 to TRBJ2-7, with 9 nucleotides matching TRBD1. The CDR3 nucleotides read TGTGCCAGCAGCTGGGGACAGGGTACCTACGAGCAGTACTTC. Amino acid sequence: CASSWGQGTYEQYF.